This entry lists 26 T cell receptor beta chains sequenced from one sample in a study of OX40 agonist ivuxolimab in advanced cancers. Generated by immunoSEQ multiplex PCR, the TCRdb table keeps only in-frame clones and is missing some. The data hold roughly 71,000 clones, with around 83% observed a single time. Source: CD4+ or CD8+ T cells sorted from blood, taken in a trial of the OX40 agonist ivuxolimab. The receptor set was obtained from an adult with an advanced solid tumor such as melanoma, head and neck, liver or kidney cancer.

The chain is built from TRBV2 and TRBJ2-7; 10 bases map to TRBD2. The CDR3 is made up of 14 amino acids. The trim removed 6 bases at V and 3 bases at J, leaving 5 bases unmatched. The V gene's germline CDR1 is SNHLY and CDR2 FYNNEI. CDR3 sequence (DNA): TGTGCCAGCAGACTAGCGGGGTGGGACTACGAGCAGTACTTC. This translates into CASRLAGWDYEQYF.

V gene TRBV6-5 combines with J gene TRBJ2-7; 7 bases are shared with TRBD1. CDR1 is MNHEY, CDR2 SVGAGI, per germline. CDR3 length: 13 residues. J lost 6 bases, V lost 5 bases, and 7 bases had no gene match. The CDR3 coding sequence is TGTGCCAGCAGTAAGGGGGCGCGGGTCGAGCAGTACTTC. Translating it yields CASSKGARVEQYF.

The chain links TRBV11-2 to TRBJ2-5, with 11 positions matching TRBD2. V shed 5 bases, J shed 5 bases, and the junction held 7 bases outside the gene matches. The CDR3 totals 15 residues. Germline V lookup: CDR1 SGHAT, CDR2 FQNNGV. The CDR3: CASSGSGRVRETQYF. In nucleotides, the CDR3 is TGTGCCAGCAGCGGTAGCGGGAGGGTACGGGAGACCCAGTACTTC.

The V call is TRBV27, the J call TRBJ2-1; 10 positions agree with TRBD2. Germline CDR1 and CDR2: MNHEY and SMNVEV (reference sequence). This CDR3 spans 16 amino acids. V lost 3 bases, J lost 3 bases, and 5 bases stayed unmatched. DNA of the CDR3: TGTGCCAGCAGTTTCTCACTAGCGGGAATCTACAATGAGCAGTTCTTC. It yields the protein CASSFSLAGIYNEQFF.

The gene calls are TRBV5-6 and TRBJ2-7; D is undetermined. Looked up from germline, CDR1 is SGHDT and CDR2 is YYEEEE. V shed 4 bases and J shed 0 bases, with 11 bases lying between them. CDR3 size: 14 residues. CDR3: CASSRTWSSYEQYF. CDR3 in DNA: TGTGCCAGCAGCAGGACCTGGAGCTCCTACGAGCAGTACTTC.

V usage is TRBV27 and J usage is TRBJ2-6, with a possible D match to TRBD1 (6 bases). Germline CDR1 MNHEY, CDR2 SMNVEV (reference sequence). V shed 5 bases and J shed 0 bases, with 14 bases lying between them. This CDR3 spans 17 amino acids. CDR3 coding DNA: TGTGCCAGCAGTATACGACAGGCAAGCTCTGGGGCCAACGTCCTGACTTTC. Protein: CASSIRQASSGANVLTF.

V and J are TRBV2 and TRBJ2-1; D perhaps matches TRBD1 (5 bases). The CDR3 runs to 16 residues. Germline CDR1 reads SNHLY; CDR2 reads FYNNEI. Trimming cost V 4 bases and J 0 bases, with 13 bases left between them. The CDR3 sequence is CASSALRASSYNEQFF. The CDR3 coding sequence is TGTGCCAGCAGTGCGCTCAGGGCAAGCTCCTACAATGAGCAGTTCTTC. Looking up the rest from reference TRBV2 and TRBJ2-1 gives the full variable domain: EPEVTQTPSHQVTQMGQEVILRCVPISNHLYFYWYRQILGQKVEFLVSFYNNEISEKSEIFDDQFSVERPDGSNFTLKIRSTKLEDSAMYFCASSALRASSYNEQFFGPGTRLTVL.

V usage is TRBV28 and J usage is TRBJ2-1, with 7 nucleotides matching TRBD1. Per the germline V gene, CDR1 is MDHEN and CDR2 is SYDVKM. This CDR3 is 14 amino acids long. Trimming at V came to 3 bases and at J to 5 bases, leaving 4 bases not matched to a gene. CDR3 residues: CASSFRGWDNEQFF. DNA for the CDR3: TGTGCCAGCAGTTTCAGGGGGTGGGACAATGAGCAGTTCTTC.

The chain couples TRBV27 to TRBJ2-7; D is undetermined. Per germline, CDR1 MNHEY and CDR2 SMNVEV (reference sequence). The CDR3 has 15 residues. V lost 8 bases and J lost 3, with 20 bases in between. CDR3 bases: TGTGCCAGCTCAGACCTATTTAGTACCTACTACGAGCAGTACTTC. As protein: CASSDLFSTYYEQYF.

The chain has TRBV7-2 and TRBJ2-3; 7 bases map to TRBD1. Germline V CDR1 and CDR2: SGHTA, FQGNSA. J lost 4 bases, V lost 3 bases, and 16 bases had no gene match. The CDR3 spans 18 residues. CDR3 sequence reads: CASSLMAVSRQGSDTQYF. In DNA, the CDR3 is TGTGCCAGCAGCTTGATGGCGGTATCCCGACAGGGATCAGATACGCAGTATTTT.

CDR3 loop: CASSFLAGANTGELFF. The CDR3 DNA reads TGTGCCAGCAGCTTCCTAGCGGGAGCGAACACCGGGGAGCTGTTTTTT. This sequence joins TRBV5-4 and TRBJ2-2, with 10 bases identical to TRBD2. The J segment lost 0 bases and the V segment lost 2 bases, leaving 1 base of the junction unmatched. There are 16 residues in the CDR3. Germline CDR1 and CDR2: SGHNT and YYREEE (reference sequence).

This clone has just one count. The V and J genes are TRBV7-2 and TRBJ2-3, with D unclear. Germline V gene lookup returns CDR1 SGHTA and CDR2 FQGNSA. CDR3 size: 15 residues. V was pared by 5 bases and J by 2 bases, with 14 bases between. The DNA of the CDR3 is TGTGCCAGCAGCCCCTCGAGAACGGCCACAGATACGCAGTATTTT. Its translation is CASSPSRTATDTQYF.

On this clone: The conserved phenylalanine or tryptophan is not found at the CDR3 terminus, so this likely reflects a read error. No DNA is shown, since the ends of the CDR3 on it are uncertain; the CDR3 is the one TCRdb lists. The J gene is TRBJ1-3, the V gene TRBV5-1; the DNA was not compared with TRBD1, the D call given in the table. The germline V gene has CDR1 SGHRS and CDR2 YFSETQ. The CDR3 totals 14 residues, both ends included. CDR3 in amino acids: CASSPLTAGQRGMI.

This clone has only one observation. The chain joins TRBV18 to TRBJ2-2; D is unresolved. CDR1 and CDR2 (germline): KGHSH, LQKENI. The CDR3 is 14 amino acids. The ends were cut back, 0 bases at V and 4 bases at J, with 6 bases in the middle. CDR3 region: CASSPPQRTGELFF. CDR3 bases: TGTGCCAGCTCACCACCCCAGCGCACCGGGGAGCTGTTTTTT.

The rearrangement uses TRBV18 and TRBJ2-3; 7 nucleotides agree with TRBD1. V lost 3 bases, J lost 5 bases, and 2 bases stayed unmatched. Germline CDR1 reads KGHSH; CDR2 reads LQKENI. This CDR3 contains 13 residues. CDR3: CASSPGQRDTQYF. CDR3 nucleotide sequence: TGTGCCAGCTCACCGGGACAGCGAGATACGCAGTATTTT.

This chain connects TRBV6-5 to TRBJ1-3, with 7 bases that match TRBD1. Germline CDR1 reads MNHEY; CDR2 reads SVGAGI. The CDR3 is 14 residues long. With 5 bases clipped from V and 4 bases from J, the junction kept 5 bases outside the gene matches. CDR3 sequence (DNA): TGTGCCAGCAGTCAAGGGACAGACGGAAACACCATATATTTT. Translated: CASSQGTDGNTIYF.

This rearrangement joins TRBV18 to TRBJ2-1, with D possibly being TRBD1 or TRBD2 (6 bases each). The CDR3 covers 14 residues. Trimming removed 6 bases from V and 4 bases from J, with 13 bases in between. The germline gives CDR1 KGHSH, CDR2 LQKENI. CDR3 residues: CASSLGGKYNEQFF. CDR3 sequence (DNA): TGTGCCAGCTCGCTGGGGGGCAAATACAATGAGCAGTTCTTC.

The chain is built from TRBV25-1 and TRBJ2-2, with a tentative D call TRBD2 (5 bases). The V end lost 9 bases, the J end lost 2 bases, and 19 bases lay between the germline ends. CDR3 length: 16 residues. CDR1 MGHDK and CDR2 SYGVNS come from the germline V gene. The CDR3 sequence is CASSLLKRRNTGELFF. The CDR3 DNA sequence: TGTGCCAGTAGTCTTTTAAAGCGGAGAAACACCGGGGAGCTGTTTTTT.

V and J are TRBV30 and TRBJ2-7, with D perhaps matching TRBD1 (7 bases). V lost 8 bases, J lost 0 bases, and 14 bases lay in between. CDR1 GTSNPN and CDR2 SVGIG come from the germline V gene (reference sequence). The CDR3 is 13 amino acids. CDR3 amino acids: CARGTANSYEQYF. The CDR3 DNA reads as TGTGCCCGCGGGACAGCCAACTCCTACGAGCAGTACTTC.

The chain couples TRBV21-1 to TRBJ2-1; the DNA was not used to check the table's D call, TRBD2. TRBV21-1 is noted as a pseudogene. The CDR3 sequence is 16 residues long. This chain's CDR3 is CASSKAASDLYNEQFF. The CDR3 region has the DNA TGTGCCAGCAGCAAAGCTGCTAGCGACCTTTACAATGAGCAGTTCTTC.

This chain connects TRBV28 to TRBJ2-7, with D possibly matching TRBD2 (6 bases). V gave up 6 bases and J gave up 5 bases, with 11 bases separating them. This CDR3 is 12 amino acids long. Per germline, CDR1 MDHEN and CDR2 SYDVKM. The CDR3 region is CASSSGGNEQYF. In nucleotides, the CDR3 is TGTGCCAGCAGCTCAGGCGGGAACGAGCAGTACTTC.

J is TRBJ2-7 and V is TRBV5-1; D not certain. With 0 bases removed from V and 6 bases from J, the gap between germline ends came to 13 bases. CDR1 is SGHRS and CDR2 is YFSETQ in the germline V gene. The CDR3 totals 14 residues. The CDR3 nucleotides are TGCGCCAGCAGCTTGGTAATCGGAGTGGGCGAGCAGTACTTC. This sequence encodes CASSLVIGVGEQYF.

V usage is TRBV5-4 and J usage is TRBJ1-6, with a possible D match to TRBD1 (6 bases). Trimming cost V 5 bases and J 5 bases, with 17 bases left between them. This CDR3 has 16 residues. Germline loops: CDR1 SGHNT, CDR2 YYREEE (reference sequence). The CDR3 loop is CASRSEPGQNNSPLHF. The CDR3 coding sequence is TGTGCCAGCAGGTCGGAGCCGGGACAAAATAATTCACCCCTCCACTTT.

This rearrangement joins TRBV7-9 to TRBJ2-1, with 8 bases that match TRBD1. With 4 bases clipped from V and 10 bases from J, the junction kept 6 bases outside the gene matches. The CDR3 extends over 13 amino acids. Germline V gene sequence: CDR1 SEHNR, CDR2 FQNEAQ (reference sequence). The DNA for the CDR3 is TGTGCCAGCAGCTGGGGAGACAGGGGCGAGCAGTTCTTC. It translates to CASSWGDRGEQFF.

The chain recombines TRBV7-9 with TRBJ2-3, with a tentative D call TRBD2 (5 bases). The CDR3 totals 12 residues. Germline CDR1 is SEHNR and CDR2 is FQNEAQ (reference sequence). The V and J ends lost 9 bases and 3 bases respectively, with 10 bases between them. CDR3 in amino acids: CASAGETDTQYF. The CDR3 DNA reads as TGTGCCAGTGCCGGGGAAACAGATACGCAGTATTTT.

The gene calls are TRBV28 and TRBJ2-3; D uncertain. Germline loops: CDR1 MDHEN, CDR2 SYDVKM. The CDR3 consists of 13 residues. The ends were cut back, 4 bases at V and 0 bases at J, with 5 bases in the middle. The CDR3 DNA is TGTGCCAGCAGTTCTGGTAGCACAGATACGCAGTATTTT. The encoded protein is CASSSGSTDTQYF.